This TCR beta chain originates from a study of radiotherapy plus CTLA-4 blockade in lung cancer. Background on the study: Objective response was observed in around a sixth of patients, and disease control in around 31%.

V was trimmed by 7 bases and J by 4 bases, leaving 11 bases between them. The CDR3 extends over 13 amino acids. Germline-derived CDR1 and CDR2 are MGHRA and YSYEKL. This clone appeared once. The target antigen is unknown. Sequencing was performed with immunoSEQ multiplex PCR; in TCRdb, only in-frame clones are kept and a portion is missing. The table shows 30,000 to 35,000 clones, with 70% to 90% occurring only once. Findings of the study overall: In blood, tumor-derived TCR clones expanded after radiotherapy plus ipilimumab. In blood, early T cell clone dynamics reportedly predicted response best, together with interferon-beta.

The V call is TRBV4-1, the J call TRBJ1-5; D gene unclear. Sample: peripheral blood, taken from a patient treated with radiotherapy plus ipilimumab. This TCR was recovered from a human donor with non-small cell lung cancer that progressed on radiotherapy plus ipilimumab. The CDR3 region has the DNA TGCGCCAGCAAGGGAGGGCAGAATCAGCCCCAGCATTTT. Protein sequence: CASKGGQNQPQHF.